This T cell receptor beta chain was captured in a study of T cell changes during pregnancy in multiple sclerosis. Germline trimming cut 5 bases from V and 0 bases from J; bases unmatched to any gene: 4. Germline loops: CDR1 WNHNN, CDR2 SYGVQD (reference sequence). The CDR3 has 15 residues. Sequenced by immunoSEQ multiplex PCR; TCRdb stores in-frame clones only, minus some. The sample holds under 70,000 clones, 91% seen once. The sequences come from peripheral blood, collected in the third trimester of pregnancy. V and J are TRBV10-1 and TRBJ2-4; 7 positions match TRBD1. The clonotype was recovered from a female donor in good health, enrolled as a control in a pregnancy study. The CDR3 coding sequence is TGCGCCAGCAGTAGGACAGGCTTAGCCAAAAACATTCAGTACTTC. This translates into CASSRTGLAKNIQYF.